These 13 T cell receptor beta chains were sequenced from one sample in a study of OX40 agonist ivuxolimab in advanced cancers. TCRdb keeps only in-frame clones here, not all; method: immunoSEQ multiplex PCR. In the table there are approximately 76,000 clones, about 92% of which are singletons. The starting material was CD4+ or CD8+ T cells sorted from blood, obtained in a trial of the OX40 agonist ivuxolimab. Receptors were obtained from an adult with an advanced solid tumor such as melanoma, head and neck, liver or kidney cancer.

The V call is TRBV7-2, the J call TRBJ2-7; D uncertain. Germline CDR1 reads SGHTA; CDR2 reads FQGNSA. The CDR3 totals 13 residues. V was shortened by 0 bases and J by 3 bases, with 6 bases between the two germline ends. Here the CDR3 DNA reads TGTGCCAGCAGCTTAGCGCTGGTCTACGAGCAGTACTTC. The encoded protein is CASSLALVYEQYF.

V gene TRBV4-1 combines with J gene TRBJ1-1; no reliable D call. In germline, CDR1 is MGHRA, CDR2 YSYEKL. CDR3 length: 14 residues. V dropped 1 base and J dropped 1 base, with 7 bases sitting between them. The CDR3: CASSQVQENTEAFF. In DNA form, the CDR3 reads TGCGCCAGCAGCCAAGTCCAGGAGAACACTGAAGCTTTCTTT.

The chain employs TRBV10-2 and TRBJ2-3; D call uncertain. This CDR3 comprises 14 residues. V lost 11 bases, J lost 2 bases, and 17 bases lay in between. Germline V CDR1 and CDR2: WSHSY, SAAADI. The CDR3 DNA is TGCGCCTCAGGCTTAGGGCCTGACACAGATACGCAGTATTTT. Its translation: CASGLGPDTDTQYF.

CDR3 in amino acids: CASRGHGGGRTDTQYF. CDR3 bases: TGTGCCAGCAGGGGCCACGGAGGGGGGCGCACAGATACGCAGTATTTT. V is TRBV27 and J is TRBJ2-3, with D possibly being TRBD1 or TRBD2 (6 bases each). Trimming shortened V by 6 bases and J by 1 base, and 17 bases separated the two germline ends. Germline V gene lookup returns CDR1 MNHEY and CDR2 SMNVEV (reference sequence). The CDR3 runs to 16 residues.

This clone was found a few times. J is TRBJ1-1 and V is TRBV10-3, with no clear D. CDR1 is ENHRY and CDR2 is SYGVKD in the germline V gene. V was pared by 8 bases and J by 5 bases, with 9 bases between. This CDR3 contains 11 residues. The CDR3 region is CAIGVTTEAFF. The CDR3 coding sequence is TGTGCCATCGGTGTAACAACTGAAGCTTTCTTT.

The chain is built from TRBV2 and TRBJ1-6; TRBD1 is a possible D gene (5 bases). Trimming shortened V by 11 bases and J by 8 bases, and 13 bases separated the two germline ends. Germline V CDR1 and CDR2: SNHLY, FYNNEI. The CDR3 loop spans 12 amino acids. As DNA, the CDR3 is TGTGCCGGTCAGGGAGGGGATTCACCCCTCCACTTT. It translates to CAGQGGDSPLHF.

The genes are TRBV5-1 and TRBJ2-7; 13 nucleotides agree with TRBD2. V was pared by 3 bases and J by 5 bases, with 5 bases of the junction left unmatched. CDR3 length equals 15 residues. Germline-derived CDR1 and CDR2 are SGHRS and YFSETQ. The CDR3 DNA follows: TGCGCCAGCAGCTCCGGACTAGCGGGGGATAACGAGCAGTACTTC. This encodes CASSSGLAGDNEQYF.

The chain links TRBV5-4 to TRBJ1-4; D unresolved. Trimming took off 4 bases at V and 14 bases at J, with 15 bases between the two ends. The CDR3 has 12 amino acids. Germline loops: CDR1 SGHNT, CDR2 YYREEE (reference sequence). CDR3 sequence reads: CASSLGPQELFF. The CDR3 DNA follows: TGTGCCAGCAGCCTCGGCCCCCAAGAGCTGTTTTTT.

The V call is TRBV7-3, the J call TRBJ2-1; D not certain. Germline V gene lookup returns CDR1 SGHTA and CDR2 FQGTGA. This CDR3 contains 14 residues. With 3 bases removed from V and 6 bases from J, the gap between germline ends came to 12 bases. The CDR3 region is CASSLVPSGNEQFF. As DNA, the CDR3 is TGTGCCAGCAGCTTGGTTCCGTCTGGCAATGAGCAGTTCTTC.

The gene calls are TRBV29-1 and TRBJ2-1, with TRBD2 matching 13 bases. CDR1 SQVTM and CDR2 ANQGSEA come from the germline V gene. The CDR3 covers 16 residues. The V and J ends lost 3 bases and 8 bases, in that order; junction bases with no gene match: 10. The CDR3 sequence: CSVERLAGGPPDEQFF. CDR3 coding DNA: TGCAGCGTTGAGCGACTAGCGGGGGGCCCCCCAGATGAGCAGTTCTTC.

The rearrangement links TRBV10-2 to TRBJ2-1; D not certain. Trimming stripped 1 base from V and 6 bases from J, with 7 bases between. The CDR3 is 13 residues long. Germline V gene data show CDR1 as WSHSY and CDR2 as SAAADI. The CDR3 is CASSEYRVNEQFF. DNA for the CDR3: TGCGCCAGCAGTGAGTACCGAGTCAATGAGCAGTTCTTC.

About this clone: Other DNA sequences of this sample code for an identical CDR3. The chain employs TRBV7-9 and TRBJ2-3; D is undetermined. The V gene lost 3 bases and the J gene lost 3 bases, with 4 bases spanning the gap. The CDR3 totals 12 residues. Germline lookup yields CDR1 SEHNR and CDR2 FQNEAQ (reference sequence). The CDR3 coding sequence is TGTGCCAGCAGCTTGGGGACAGATACGCAGTATTTT. It yields the protein CASSLGTDTQYF.

The chain recombines TRBV6-1 with TRBJ1-2; a possible D gene is TRBD1 (5 bases). The V and J ends lost 2 bases and 4 bases respectively, with 14 bases between them. CDR1 is MNHNS and CDR2 is SASEGT in the germline V gene. The CDR3 is 15 residues long. The CDR3 spells CASSEWGVFAYGYTF. The CDR3 bases are TGTGCCAGCAGTGAATGGGGGGTATTTGCCTATGGCTACACCTTC.